These 27 T cell receptor beta chains were all obtained from the same sample, sequenced in a study of blood T cells in healthy people across ages. A second roughly 6 to 11 cycle PCR used barcoded and J-beta primers. TCRdb re-called the 5' RACE reads through MiXCR, storing one row per CDR3 protein. There are some 800,000 distinct CDR3 sequences in the sample; under 55% occur only once, and nearly 20% lies in the top ten. Sequenced material: blood. These receptors originate from a man aged 55 to 70 in good health.

With respect to this clonotype: Being one base from a much bigger clone, this may be a read error. CDR3 residues: CASSRARGWEQYF. CDR3 in DNA: TGCGCCAGCAGCCGAGCAAGGGGGTGGGAGCAGTACTTC. The V and J genes are TRBV4-1 and TRBJ2-7, with D possibly being TRBD1 (6 bases). The CDR3 runs 13 residues. In germline, CDR1 is MGHRA, CDR2 YSYEKL. V dropped 4 bases and J dropped 7 bases, with 14 bases sitting between them.

In this sample, this clonotype turned up a few times. The rearrangement uses TRBV6-2 or TRBV6-3 and TRBJ2-3; D unclear. V shed 6 bases and J shed 1 base, with 14 bases lying between them. The length of the CDR3 is 15 residues. Germline V gene data show CDR1 as MNHEY and CDR2 as SVGEGT. The CDR3 bases are TGTGCCAGCAGCTACGGACGGGTCCGCACAGATACGCAGTATTTT. Its protein product is CASSYGRVRTDTQYF.

The CDR3: CASSLSVADTAYNEQFF. CDR3 nucleotide sequence: TGTGCCAGCAGTCTCTCGGTAGCGGATACGGCCTACAATGAGCAGTTCTTC. The rearrangement links TRBV6-5 to TRBJ2-1, with D possibly TRBD2 on 6 matching bases. The CDR3 is made up of 17 amino acids. Deletions cut 5 bases from V and 2 bases from J, with 19 bases between. Germline V lookup: CDR1 MNHEY, CDR2 SVGAGI.

The V call is TRBV4-3, the J call TRBJ1-5; D gene ambiguous. The germline V gene has CDR1 LGHNA and CDR2 YSLEER. Trimming removed 1 base at V and 6 bases at J, with 16 bases between. The CDR3 length is 16 residues. The CDR3: CASSQVCLGWGQPQHF. The CDR3, as DNA: TGCGCCAGCAGCCAAGTCTGTCTAGGATGGGGTCAGCCCCAGCATTTT.

Details on this clonotype: Being one base from a much bigger clone, this may be a read error. The chain recombines TRBV20-1 with TRBJ1-2; 10 bases are a match to TRBD1. The V gene's germline CDR1 is DFQATT and CDR2 SNEGSKA (reference sequence). The CDR3 spans 16 residues. The ends lost 5 bases at V and 4 bases at J; junction bases unmatched: 13. The chain's CDR3 is CSALNNPGTGVYGYTF. The CDR3 DNA follows: TGCAGTGCTCTGAACAACCCCGGGACAGGGGTCTATGGCTACACCTTC.

This clonotype was counted only a few times. The rearrangement uses TRBV20-1 and TRBJ2-5; D unclear. This CDR3 has 16 residues. Germline-derived CDR1 and CDR2 are DFQATT and SNEGSKA (reference sequence). Trimming left V 0 bases short and J 3 bases short, with 17 bases between. The chain's CDR3 is CSARDRERVFKETQYF. In DNA form, the CDR3 reads TGCAGTGCTAGAGATAGAGAGCGAGTTTTTAAAGAGACCCAGTACTTC.

This clonotype was seen more than once but under ten times. The chain employs TRBV20-1 and TRBJ2-3; possible D gene TRBD1, 6 bases. V lost 4 bases to trimming and J lost 1 base, with 12 bases between them. Germline V gene sequence: CDR1 DFQATT, CDR2 SNEGSKA (reference sequence). CDR3 size: 14 residues. CDR3 protein: CSAKTAGGTDTQYF. The CDR3 coding sequence is TGCAGTGCTAAGACGGCAGGGGGCACAGATACGCAGTATTTT.

The chain uses TRBV7-2 and TRBJ2-1; TRBD2 matches at 10 bases. CDR3 length: 15 residues. The V gene's germline CDR1 is SGHTA and CDR2 FQGNSA. Unmatched junction bases numbered 10, after V lost 4 bases and J lost 10 bases. The CDR3 spells CASSSLLAGIYEQFF. The CDR3 DNA reads TGTGCCAGCAGCTCCCTACTAGCGGGGATCTACGAGCAGTTCTTC.

The V and J genes are TRBV27 and TRBJ1-1, with D possibly TRBD1 on 5 matching bases. The CDR3 spans 13 residues. V lost 8 bases and J 8 bases, leaving 18 bases between the germline ends. Per the germline V gene, CDR1 is MNHEY and CDR2 is SMNVEV (reference sequence). CDR3 in DNA: TGTGCCAGCCATCTTAGGGGAACGGCCGAAGCTTTCTTT. Protein product: CASHLRGTAEAFF.

The V gene is TRBV7-2, the J gene TRBJ2-1; perhaps TRBD1 as D (6 bases). In germline, CDR1 is SGHTA, CDR2 FQGNSA. V lost 2 bases and J lost 9, with 20 bases in between. This CDR3 is 16 amino acids long. The CDR3 is CASSLRWTDNYGEQFF. In DNA form, the CDR3 reads TGTGCCAGCAGCTTAAGGTGGACAGATAATTACGGTGAGCAGTTCTTC.

This clonotype occurred a few times. V and J are TRBV28 and TRBJ2-5; 7 bases match TRBD1. Germline CDR1 is MDHEN and CDR2 is SYDVKM. After removal of 8 bases from V and 2 bases from J, the junction contained 8 bases not matched to a gene. The CDR3 extends over 14 amino acids. CDR3 in amino acids: CASSRGGRQETQYF. The CDR3 DNA is TGTGCCAGCTCCCGAGGGGGCCGTCAAGAGACCCAGTACTTC. The variable domain in full, with the rest retrieved from reference TRBV28 and TRBJ2-5, is DVKVTQSSRYLVKRTGEKVFLECVQDMDHENMFWYRQDPGLGLRLIYFSYDVKMKEKGDIPEGYSVSREKKERFSLILESASTNQTSMYLCASSRGGRQETQYFGPGTRLLVL.

This sequence joins TRBV2 and TRBJ1-2; possible D gene TRBD1, 5 bases. The CDR3 runs 15 residues. Trimming cost V 6 bases and J 1 base, with 15 bases left between them. The germline V gene encodes CDR1 SNHLY and CDR2 FYNNEI. The CDR3: CASRTSGGINYGYTF. The CDR3 nucleotides read TGTGCCAGCAGAACTAGCGGGGGGATTAACTATGGCTACACCTTC.

This chain joins TRBV20-1 and TRBJ1-6; D uncertain. Per the germline V gene, CDR1 is DFQATT and CDR2 is SNEGSKA (reference sequence). This CDR3 region has 14 residues. With 5 bases removed from V and 7 bases from J, the gap between germline ends came to 15 bases. The CDR3 protein is CSADHGIANSPLHF. The DNA for the CDR3 is TGCAGTGCTGATCATGGGATCGCCAATTCACCCCTCCACTTT.

This clonotype appeared a few times. The rearrangement uses TRBV5-6 and TRBJ2-7; 9 nucleotides agree with TRBD1. Germline V CDR1 and CDR2: SGHDT, YYEEEE. The CDR3 length is 15 residues. The junction had 7 bases not matched to a gene; V was cut back by 4 bases and J by 2 bases. This CDR3 reads CASSADRGRPYEQYF. CDR3 coding DNA: TGTGCCAGCAGCGCCGACAGGGGGAGGCCCTACGAGCAGTACTTC.

This clonotype has only a few counts. V usage is TRBV27 and J usage is TRBJ1-2, with TRBD1 matching 9 bases. The CDR3 spans 17 residues. Trimming at V came to 4 bases and at J to 0 bases, leaving 9 bases not matched to a gene. Germline V CDR1 and CDR2: MNHEY, SMNVEV (reference sequence). The CDR3 is CASSSLGQGSANYGYTF. CDR3 DNA: TGTGCCAGCAGTTCCTTGGGACAGGGATCCGCTAACTATGGCTACACCTTC.

The CDR3 nucleotides are TGTGCCAGCAGTGGGGGGGAATTCGCCTACGAGCAGTACTTC. Translating gives CASSGGEFAYEQYF. The chain is built from TRBV6-1 and TRBJ2-7; a weak D match, TRBD2 (6 bases). Germline V gives CDR1 MNHNS, CDR2 SASEGT. Trimming cost V 4 bases and J 2 bases, with 12 bases left between them. The CDR3 has 14 residues.

Regarding this clonotype: One junction end disagrees with the germline gene, perhaps due to a read error. The chain joins TRBV6-2 or TRBV6-3 to TRBJ2-3; no reliable D call. Germline CDR1 reads MNHEY; CDR2 reads SVGEGT. There are 16 residues in the CDR3. The DNA of the CDR3 is TGTGCCAGCAGCTTCTTTCCAGCGAAGAGCACTGATACGCAGTATTTT. It specifies CASSFFPAKSTDTQYF.

The chain employs TRBV11-3 and TRBJ2-7; tentative D call: TRBD2 (6 bases). V lost 3 bases and J 10 bases, leaving 13 bases between the germline ends. CDR3 length: 12 residues. The germline gives CDR1 SGHNT, CDR2 YENEEA. CDR3 residues: CASSFVGEDQYF. For the CDR3, the DNA is TGTGCCAGCAGCTTCGTGGGGGAGGACCAGTACTTC.

The V call is TRBV29-1, the J call TRBJ2-2, with 7 bases lining up with TRBD1. The germline gives CDR1 SQVTM, CDR2 ANQGSEA. This CDR3 spans 13 amino acids. V dropped 7 bases and J dropped 7; count of bases not matched to a gene: 9. For the CDR3, the DNA is TGCAGCGGAGCTCAGGGGGACGGCGGGGAGCTGTTTTTT. This codes for CSGAQGDGGELFF.

The table lists this clonotype with a count of one. V gene TRBV5-6 combines with J gene TRBJ2-7, with TRBD2 identical over 7 bases. Trimming removed 4 bases from V and 0 bases from J; junction bases left unmatched: 7. The CDR3 extends over 15 amino acids. Germline V gene data show CDR1 as SGHDT and CDR2 as YYEEEE. The CDR3 sequence: CASSTGASGSYEQYF. In DNA, the CDR3 is TGTGCCAGCAGCACCGGGGCTAGCGGCTCCTACGAGCAGTACTTC.

In its sample, this clonotype was seen a few times. The chain couples TRBV12-3 or TRBV12-4 to TRBJ1-5; the D gene is possibly TRBD1 (5 bases). Trimming stripped 6 bases from V and 3 bases from J, with 15 bases between. This CDR3 spans 15 amino acids. CDR3 sequence reads: CASSPQSGFNQPQHF. As DNA, the CDR3 is TGTGCCAGCAGCCCTCAGTCAGGGTTCAATCAGCCCCAGCATTTT.

The chain joins TRBV6-6 to TRBJ1-5; D is ambiguous. This CDR3 is built from 14 residues. Trimming stripped 5 bases from V and 0 bases from J, with 8 bases between. CDR1 MNHNY and CDR2 SVGAGI come from the germline V gene (reference sequence). CDR3 nucleotides: TGTGCCAGCAGTAAAACAGCTAGCAATCAGCCCCAGCATTTT. It codes for CASSKTASNQPQHF.

This clonotype occurred many times. The rearrangement joins TRBV6-2 or TRBV6-3 to TRBJ1-1; D is uncertain. Trimming took 6 bases from V and 1 from J, leaving 3 bases between them. In germline, CDR1 is MNHEY, CDR2 SVGEGT. The CDR3 length is 11 residues. As DNA, the CDR3 is TGTGCCAGCAGGACGAACACTGAAGCTTTCTTT. It translates to CASRTNTEAFF.

This clonotype was counted a few times. The V gene is TRBV4-3, the J gene TRBJ1-2, with 7 bases identical to TRBD1. The CDR3 sequence is 16 residues long. Germline V gene data show CDR1 as LGHNA and CDR2 as YSLEER. V was pared by 0 bases and J by 5 bases, with 9 bases of the junction left unmatched. CDR3 loop: CASSQDIPDRPYGYTF. The DNA for the CDR3 is TGCGCCAGCAGCCAAGATATCCCGGACAGGCCGTATGGCTACACCTTC.

This clonotype was picked up a small number of times. The rearrangement uses TRBV7-9 and TRBJ1-6; D is ambiguous. This CDR3 has 14 residues. With 0 bases removed from V and 8 bases from J, the gap between germline ends came to 8 bases. Germline values: CDR1 SEHNR, CDR2 FQNEAQ (reference sequence). As DNA, the CDR3 is TGTGCCAGCAGCTTAGCGCTAGAAGATTCACCCCTCCACTTT. Translated: CASSLALEDSPLHF.

J is TRBJ1-2 and V is TRBV4-3; D is perhaps TRBD1 (6 bases). The ends were cut back, 0 bases at V and 2 bases at J, with 10 bases in the middle. The germline gives CDR1 LGHNA, CDR2 YSLEER. CDR3 size: 15 residues. CDR3 in DNA: TGCGCCAGCAGCCAAGATTTAGGGGGAAACTATGGCTACACCTTC. Translation gives CASSQDLGGNYGYTF.

The chain carries TRBV20-1 and TRBJ2-4; TRBD1 is a possible D gene (5 bases). The J call may be wrong; the DNA end is better matched by TRBJ2-7. Germline loops: CDR1 DFQATT, CDR2 SNEGSKA (reference sequence). There are 14 residues in the CDR3. The CDR3 is CSARDSRVFYEQYF. The CDR3, as DNA: TGCAGTGCTAGAGACTCCAGGGTATTCTACGAGCAGTACTTC.